The clone carrying this TCR beta chain was counted a few times. What it recognizes is unknown. Sample-barcoded 5' priming and a J-beta primer mix drove a second PCR of about 6 to 11 cycles. Carrying 12 random nucleotides, a template-switch adaptor labeled each individual cDNA molecule. TCRdb re-analysed the 5' RACE reads in MiXCR, keeping a single row per CDR3 protein. The sample holds about 640,000 distinct CDR3 sequences, about 53% seen once. These data are taken from a study of blood T cells in healthy people across ages. The overall study: Capture by template switching was about one barcoded beta molecule per two T cells.

Overall study findings and caveats: The long-lived group displayed more naive CD4+ cells, plus higher diversity, than the aged donors did.

The sample comprised blood. This TCR came from a man in his sixties in good health.

CDR3 sequence reads: CASSLEWGFEQFF. CDR3 DNA: TGTGCCAGCAGCTTAGAATGGGGATTTGAGCAGTTCTTC. The rearrangement links TRBV11-2 to TRBJ2-1; no reliable D call. CDR1 and CDR2 from the germline V gene are SGHAT and FQNNGV. This CDR3 contains 13 residues. Trimming removed 0 bases at V and 9 bases at J, with 9 bases between.